One sample yielded the 21 T cell receptor beta chains listed below, sequenced in a study of CD8+CD57+ T cells in acquired aplastic anemia. Genomic DNA, the template, was used for profiling of the TCR beta VDJ and CDR3. TCRdb reanalysed the reads using MiXCR and keeps one entry per CDR3 protein. This table has hundreds of thousands of distinct CDR3 sequences, about 70% appearing once. The sequenced sample was sorted CD4+, CD8+, or CD8+CD57+ T cells (not recorded which) from PBMCs. These receptor sequences come from a human donor in good health, serving as a control.

The rearrangement joins TRBV13 to TRBJ1-2; 7 bases are shared with TRBD1. Losses at the gene ends were 5 bases for V and 8 bases for J; bases not matched to a gene: 17. The CDR3 totals 16 residues. CDR1 is PRHDT, CDR2 FYEKMQ, per germline (reference sequence). CDR3 loop: CASSSGDSTITSGYTF. The CDR3 DNA is TGTGCCAGCAGCAGTGGGGACAGCACTATTACTTCCGGCTACACCTTC.

This clonotype was found once. The chain couples TRBV5-1 to TRBJ1-2; D is ambiguous. This CDR3 contains 12 residues. V gave up 1 base and J gave up 10 bases, with 11 bases separating them. Per the germline V gene, CDR1 is SGHRS and CDR2 is YFSETQ. This CDR3 reads CASSLQRNSYTF. CDR3 nucleotides: TGCGCCAGCAGCTTGCAACGGAACTCCTACACCTTC.

The chain couples TRBV5-6 to TRBJ1-2; 8 nucleotides match TRBD1. V shed 5 bases, J shed 8 bases, and the junction held 11 bases outside the gene matches. The CDR3 totals 14 residues. Per germline, CDR1 SGHDT and CDR2 YYEEEE. CDR3 bases: TGTGCCAGCAGTCGGACAGGGACGACGGGAGGCTACACCTTC. Translating it yields CASSRTGTTGGYTF.

A note on this clonotype: A read error may produce the germline difference seen at one junction end. This chain joins TRBV5-1 and TRBJ2-7, with unresolved D. Germline V lookup: CDR1 SGHRS, CDR2 YFSETQ. This CDR3 spans 13 amino acids. The CDR3 DNA is TGTGCCAGCAGCTTGGGTCCTTTCTACTCGCAGTACTTC. Its protein product is CASSLGPFYSQYF.

The rearrangement links TRBV6-4 to TRBJ2-7; TRBD1 is a possible D gene (6 bases). Trimming cost V 5 bases and J 5 bases, with 16 bases left between them. This CDR3 has 14 residues. The germline gives CDR1 MRHNA, CDR2 SNTAGT. The CDR3 coding sequence is TGTGCCAGCAGTATGGCAGGGGAAGGCGACGAGCAGTACTTC. Translation: CASSMAGEGDEQYF.

This chain connects TRBV2 to TRBJ2-1; TRBD1 aligns across 8 bases. V was pared by 4 bases and J by 10 bases, with 12 bases of the junction left unmatched. This CDR3 is built from 15 residues. From germline, CDR1 is SNHLY and CDR2 FYNNEI. The CDR3 loop reads CASSAPDREEEEQFF. CDR3 sequence (DNA): TGTGCCAGCAGTGCACCGGACAGGGAAGAGGAAGAGCAGTTCTTC.

The chain is built from TRBV19 and TRBJ1-2; D gene uncertain. Germline V gene lookup returns CDR1 LNHDA and CDR2 SQIVND (reference sequence). V was trimmed by 0 bases and J by 0 bases, leaving 8 bases between them. The CDR3 spans 15 residues. In nucleotides, the CDR3 is TGTGCCAGTAGTATAGATCGCTCTTCTAACTATGGCTACACCTTC. This sequence encodes CASSIDRSSNYGYTF.

The chain is built from TRBV5-5 and TRBJ1-6; the D gene is possibly TRBD1 (6 bases). Germline lookup yields CDR1 SGHKS and CDR2 YYEKEE (reference sequence). Trimming took off 4 bases at V and 3 bases at J, with 11 bases between the two ends. The CDR3 is 15 residues long. For the CDR3, the DNA is TGTGCCAGCAGCCTCGCGACAGGCTATAATTCACCCCTCCACTTT. This sequence encodes CASSLATGYNSPLHF.

The sample holds many counts of this clonotype. The chain carries TRBV6-5 and TRBJ1-6; 8 bases align to TRBD1. V shed 6 bases and J 4 bases; nucleotides not matched to a gene: 8. The CDR3 is made up of 16 amino acids. Looked up from germline, CDR1 is MNHEY and CDR2 is SVGAGI. The CDR3 bases are TGTGCCAGCAGCAATGACAGGGGACCTTATAATTCACCCCTCCACTTT. As protein: CASSNDRGPYNSPLHF.

Of note for this clonotype: Sequence at one end of the junction differs from germline and may be a read error. The rearrangement uses TRBV7-9 and TRBJ2-7; no definite D call. The CDR3 runs 11 residues. Germline V gene sequence: CDR1 SEHNR, CDR2 FQNEAQ (reference sequence). DNA of the CDR3: TGTGCCAGCAGCACTATCTACGGGCAGTACTTC. Translation: CASSTIYGQYF.

This clonotype was counted at least ten times. The chain uses TRBV6-1 and TRBJ1-1; D not certain. The V end was cut by 8 bases, the J end by 0 bases, with 19 bases between. CDR3 length: 16 amino acids. Looked up from germline, CDR1 is MNHNS and CDR2 is SASEGT. The CDR3 loop is CASGLAYRDMNTEAFF. The DNA of the CDR3 is TGTGCCAGCGGCCTCGCTTACCGGGATATGAACACTGAAGCTTTCTTT.

V usage is TRBV19 and J usage is TRBJ1-2, with D possibly matching TRBD1 (5 bases). The V and J ends lost 7 bases and 0 bases respectively, with 24 bases between them. The germline gives CDR1 LNHDA, CDR2 SQIVND (reference sequence). The CDR3 loop spans 18 amino acids. CDR3 in amino acids: CASTPGDTGEVSNYGYTF. In DNA form, the CDR3 reads TGTGCCAGTACCCCTGGGGATACGGGGGAGGTTTCTAACTATGGCTACACCTTC.

The chain uses TRBV2 and TRBJ1-2, with a tentative D call TRBD1 (5 bases). V lost 10 bases and J 13 bases, leaving 34 bases between the germline ends. The CDR3 is made up of 16 amino acids. Germline V gene lookup returns CDR1 SNHLY and CDR2 FYNNEI. CDR3 region: CATRPEAAAGANGLTF. In DNA, the CDR3 is TGTGCCACCCGCCCGGAAGCGGCGGCTGGGGCCAACGGCCTCACCTTC.

Note on this clonotype: Likely a read error: the CDR3 ends without its conserved phenylalanine or tryptophan. The chain recombines TRBV6-1 with TRBJ1-6, with a possible D match to TRBD1 (5 bases). Germline-derived CDR1 and CDR2 are MNHNS and SASEGT. This CDR3 has 12 residues. The CDR3 reads CASSRGNSPLHS. CDR3 sequence (DNA): TGTGCCAGCAGTCGGGGGAATTCGCCCCTCCACTCT.

V gene TRBV5-1 combines with J gene TRBJ1-2, with D maybe TRBD1 (5 bases). V lost 3 bases, J lost 5 bases, and 11 bases lay in between. Germline lookup yields CDR1 SGHRS and CDR2 YFSETQ. The CDR3 runs 13 residues. The DNA of the CDR3 is TGCGCCAGCAGCTGGGACCCCAGTTATGGCTACACCTTC. Protein: CASSWDPSYGYTF.

In its sample, this clonotype was seen a few times. CDR3 in DNA: TGTGCCTGGAGTGGGAGGGGACAAGAGACCCAGTACTTC. Translating it yields CAWSGRGQETQYF. This chain uses TRBV30 with TRBJ2-5; D possibly corresponds to TRBD2 (6 bases). This CDR3 contains 13 residues. The V and J ends lost 1 base and 2 bases respectively, with 8 bases between them. CDR1 and CDR2 (germline): GTSNPN, SVGIG (reference sequence).

This clonotype has ten or more counts. V and J are TRBV19 and TRBJ1-4; D uncertain. Trimming left V 3 bases short and J 6 bases short, with 8 bases between. Germline CDR1 is LNHDA and CDR2 is SQIVND (reference sequence). The CDR3 spans 13 residues. CDR3 loop: CASSIMSDEKLFF. The CDR3 bases are TGTGCCAGTAGTATTATGAGCGATGAAAAACTGTTTTTT.

This clonotype was seen repeatedly, ten times or more. The V call is TRBV30, the J call TRBJ1-5, with D hard to call. The CDR3 extends over 12 amino acids. Trimming took off 0 bases at V and 9 bases at J, with 9 bases between the two ends. Looked up from germline, CDR1 is GTSNPN and CDR2 is SVGIG (reference sequence). CDR3 loop: CAWSVSPWPQHF. The DNA of the CDR3 is TGTGCCTGGAGTGTAAGTCCTTGGCCCCAGCATTTT.

The chain uses TRBV12-3 or TRBV12-4 and TRBJ1-2, with TRBD1 as a possible D gene (5 bases). The V and J ends lost 5 bases and 4 bases respectively, with 17 bases between them. The CDR3 is 15 residues long. Here the CDR3 reads CASSVTANSAYGYTF. The CDR3 region has the DNA TGTGCCAGCAGTGTGACAGCCAACTCGGCCTATGGCTACACCTTC.

V gene TRBV12-3 or TRBV12-4 combines with J gene TRBJ1-4, with a tentative D call TRBD1 (5 bases). V was shortened by 7 bases and J by 6 bases, with 15 bases between the two germline ends. The CDR3 covers 14 residues. This CDR3 reads CASTRDRKDEKLFF. The CDR3 DNA reads TGTGCCAGCACCCGGGACCGAAAGGATGAAAAACTGTTTTTT.

A word on this clonotype: One junction end disagrees with the germline gene, perhaps due to a read error. This chain links TRBV7-2 with TRBJ2-7; D remains ambiguous. Germline V gene data show CDR1 as SGHTA and CDR2 as FQGNSA. The CDR3 consists of 16 residues. This CDR3 reads CASSPQATCTADDQYF. CDR3 DNA: TGTGCCAGCAGCCCTCAAGCGACTTGCACGGCCGACGACCAGTACTTC.